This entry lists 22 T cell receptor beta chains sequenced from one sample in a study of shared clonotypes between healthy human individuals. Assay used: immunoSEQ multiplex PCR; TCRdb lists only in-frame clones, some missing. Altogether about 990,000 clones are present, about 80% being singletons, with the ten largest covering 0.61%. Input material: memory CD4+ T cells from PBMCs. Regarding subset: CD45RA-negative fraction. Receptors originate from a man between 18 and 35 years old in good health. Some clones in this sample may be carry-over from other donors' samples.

CDR3 nucleotide sequence: TGTGCCAGCAGTTTTGCTAGCGGGAGGGCCGGAAGGTTCTTC. It translates to CASSFASGRAGRFF. The chain employs TRBV28 and TRBJ2-1; 12 bases are shared with TRBD2. The germline V gene encodes CDR1 MDHEN and CDR2 SYDVKM. CDR3 length equals 14 residues. V lost 3 bases to trimming and J lost 15 bases; unmatched junction nucleotides: 9.

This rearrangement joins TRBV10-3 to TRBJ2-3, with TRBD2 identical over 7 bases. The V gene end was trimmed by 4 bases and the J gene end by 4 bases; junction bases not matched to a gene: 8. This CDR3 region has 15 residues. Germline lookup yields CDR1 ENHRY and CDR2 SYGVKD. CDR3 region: CAISVGGGQSDTQYF. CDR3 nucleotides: TGTGCCATCAGTGTGGGGGGAGGGCAATCAGATACGCAGTATTTT.

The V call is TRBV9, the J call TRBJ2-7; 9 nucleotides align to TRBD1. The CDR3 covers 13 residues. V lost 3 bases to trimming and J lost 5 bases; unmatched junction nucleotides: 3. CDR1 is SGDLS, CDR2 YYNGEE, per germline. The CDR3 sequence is CASSGGTGNEQYF. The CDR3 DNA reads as TGTGCCAGCAGCGGAGGGACAGGGAACGAGCAGTACTTC.

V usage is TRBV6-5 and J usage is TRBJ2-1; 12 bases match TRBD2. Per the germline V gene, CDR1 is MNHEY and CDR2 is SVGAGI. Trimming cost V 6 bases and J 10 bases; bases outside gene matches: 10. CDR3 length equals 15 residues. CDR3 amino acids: CASSIGLAGIREQFF. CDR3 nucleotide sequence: TGTGCCAGCAGCATCGGACTAGCGGGAATCCGGGAGCAGTTCTTC.

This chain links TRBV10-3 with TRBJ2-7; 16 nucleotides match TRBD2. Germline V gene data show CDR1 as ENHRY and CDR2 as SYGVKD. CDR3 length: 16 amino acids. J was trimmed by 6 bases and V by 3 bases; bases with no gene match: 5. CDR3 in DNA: TGTGCCATCAGTGATCCCGGGACTAGCGGGAGGGCCGAGCAGTACTTC. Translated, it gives CAISDPGTSGRAEQYF.

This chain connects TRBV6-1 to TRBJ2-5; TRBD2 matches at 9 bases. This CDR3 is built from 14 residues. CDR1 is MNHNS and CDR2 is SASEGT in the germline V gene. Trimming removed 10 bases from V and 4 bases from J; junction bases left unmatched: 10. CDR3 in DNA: TGTGCCACCTCCTCTAGCGGGAATGTAGAGACCCAGTACTTC. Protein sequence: CATSSSGNVETQYF.

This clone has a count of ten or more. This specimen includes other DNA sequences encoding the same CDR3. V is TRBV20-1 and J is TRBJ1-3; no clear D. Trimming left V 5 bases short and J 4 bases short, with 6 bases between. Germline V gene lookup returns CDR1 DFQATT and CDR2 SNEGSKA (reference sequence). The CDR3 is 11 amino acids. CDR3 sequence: CSARAGNTIYF. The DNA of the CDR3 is TGCAGTGCTCGAGCCGGAAACACCATATATTTT.

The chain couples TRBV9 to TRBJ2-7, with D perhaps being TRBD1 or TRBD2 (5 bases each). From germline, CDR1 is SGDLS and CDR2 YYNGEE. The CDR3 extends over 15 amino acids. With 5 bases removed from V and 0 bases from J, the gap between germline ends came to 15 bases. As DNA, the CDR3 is TGTGCCAGCAGTCAAGCCGGGACGGCCTCCTACGAGCAGTACTTC. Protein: CASSQAGTASYEQYF.

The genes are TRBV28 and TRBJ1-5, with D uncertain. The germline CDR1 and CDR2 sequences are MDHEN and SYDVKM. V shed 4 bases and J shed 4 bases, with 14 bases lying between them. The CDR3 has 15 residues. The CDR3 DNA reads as TGTGCCAGCAGTTATGCCGATGCCCCTAATCAGCCCCAGCATTTT. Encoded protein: CASSYADAPNQPQHF.

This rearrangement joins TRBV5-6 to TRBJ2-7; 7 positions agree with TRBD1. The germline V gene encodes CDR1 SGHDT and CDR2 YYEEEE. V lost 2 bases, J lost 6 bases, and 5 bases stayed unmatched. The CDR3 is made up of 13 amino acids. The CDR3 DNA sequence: TGTGCCAGCAGCTTCGTCGGGACAGCCGAGCAGTACTTC. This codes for CASSFVGTAEQYF.

The DNA of the CDR3 is TGTGCCAGCAGCTTAGCTGGCACACAAGACGAGCAGTACTTC. Protein sequence: CASSLAGTQDEQYF. J is TRBJ2-7 and V is TRBV11-3, with no clear D. This CDR3 spans 14 amino acids. The germline V and J ends were trimmed by 1 base and 5 bases, with 12 bases remaining between them. CDR1 is SGHNT and CDR2 is YENEEA in the germline V gene. Supplemented by reference TRBV11-3 and TRBJ2-7, the full variable domain reads EAGVVQSPRYKIIEKKQPVAFWCNPISGHNTLYWYLQNLGQGPELLIRYENEEAVDDSQLPKDRFSAERLKGVDSTLKIQPAELGDSAVYLCASSLAGTQDEQYFGPGTRLTVT.

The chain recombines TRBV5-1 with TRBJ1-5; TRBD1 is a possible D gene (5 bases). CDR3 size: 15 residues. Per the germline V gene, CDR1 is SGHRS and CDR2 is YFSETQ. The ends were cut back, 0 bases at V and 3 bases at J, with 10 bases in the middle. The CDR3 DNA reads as TGCGCCAGCAGCTTGGCAGGGATAAACAATCAGCCCCAGCATTTT. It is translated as CASSLAGINNQPQHF.

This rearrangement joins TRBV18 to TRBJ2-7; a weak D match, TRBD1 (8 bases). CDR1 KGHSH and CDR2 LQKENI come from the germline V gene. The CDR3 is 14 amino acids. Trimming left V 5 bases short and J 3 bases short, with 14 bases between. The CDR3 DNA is TGTGCCAGCTCAAGCGGGACAGGAAACTACGAGCAGTACTTC. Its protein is CASSSGTGNYEQYF.

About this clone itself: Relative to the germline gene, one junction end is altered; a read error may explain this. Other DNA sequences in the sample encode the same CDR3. The CDR3 region is CASSLRQTNIGEQYF. The CDR3 region has the DNA TGTGCCAGTAGCTTACGACAGACAAATATCGGTGAGCAGTACTTC. This chain joins TRBV13 and TRBJ2-7, with D maybe TRBD1 (5 bases). From germline, CDR1 is PRHDT and CDR2 FYEKMQ (reference sequence). There are 15 residues in the CDR3.

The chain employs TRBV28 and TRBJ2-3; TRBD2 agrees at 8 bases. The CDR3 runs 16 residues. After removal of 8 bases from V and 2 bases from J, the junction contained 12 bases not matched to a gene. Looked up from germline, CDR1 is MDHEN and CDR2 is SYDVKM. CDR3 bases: TGTGCCAGCTGCCGTGGAGCGGGAGCTTACACAGATACGCAGTATTTT. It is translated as CASCRGAGAYTDTQYF.

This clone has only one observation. CDR3 coding DNA: TGTGCCAGCAGTGAGGGGGGAACCAAAAACATTCAGTACTTC. Translated: CASSEGGTKNIQYF. V gene TRBV6-1 combines with J gene TRBJ2-4, with D possibly matching TRBD2 (6 bases). The V gene's germline CDR1 is MNHNS and CDR2 SASEGT. The CDR3 sequence is 14 residues long. Trimming removed 3 bases at V and 2 bases at J, with 8 bases between.

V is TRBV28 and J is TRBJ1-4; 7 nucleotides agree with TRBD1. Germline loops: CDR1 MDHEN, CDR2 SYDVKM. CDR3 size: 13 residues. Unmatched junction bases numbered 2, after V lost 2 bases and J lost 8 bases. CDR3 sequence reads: CASSLRGREKLFF. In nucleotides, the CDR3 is TGTGCCAGCAGTTTAAGGGGGCGCGAAAAACTGTTTTTT.

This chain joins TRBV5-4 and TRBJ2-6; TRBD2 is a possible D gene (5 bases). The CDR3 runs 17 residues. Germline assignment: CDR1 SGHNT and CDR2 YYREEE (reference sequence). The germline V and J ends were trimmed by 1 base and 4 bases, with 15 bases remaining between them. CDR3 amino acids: CASSLTRARSGANVLTF. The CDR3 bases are TGTGCCAGCAGCTTGACTAGGGCCCGATCCGGGGCCAACGTCCTGACTTTC.

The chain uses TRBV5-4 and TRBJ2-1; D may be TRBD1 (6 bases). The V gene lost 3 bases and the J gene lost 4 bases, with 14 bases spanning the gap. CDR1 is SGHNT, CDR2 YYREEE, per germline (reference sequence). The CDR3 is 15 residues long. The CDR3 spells CASSSQGFLYNEQFF. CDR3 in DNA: TGTGCCAGCAGCTCACAGGGATTCTTATACAATGAGCAGTTCTTC.

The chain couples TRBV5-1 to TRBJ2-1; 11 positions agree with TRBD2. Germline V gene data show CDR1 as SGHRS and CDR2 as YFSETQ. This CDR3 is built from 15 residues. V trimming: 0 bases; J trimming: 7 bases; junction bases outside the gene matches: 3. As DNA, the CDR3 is TGCGCCAGCAGCTTGGGACTAGCGGGATGGAATGAGCAGTTCTTC. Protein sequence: CASSLGLAGWNEQFF.

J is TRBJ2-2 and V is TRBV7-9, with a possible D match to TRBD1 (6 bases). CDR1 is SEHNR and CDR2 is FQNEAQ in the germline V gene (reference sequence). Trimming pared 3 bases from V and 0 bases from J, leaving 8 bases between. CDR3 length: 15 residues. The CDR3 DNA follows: TGTGCCAGCAGCTTGCAGGGGCCGAACACCGGGGAGCTGTTTTTT. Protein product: CASSLQGPNTGELFF.

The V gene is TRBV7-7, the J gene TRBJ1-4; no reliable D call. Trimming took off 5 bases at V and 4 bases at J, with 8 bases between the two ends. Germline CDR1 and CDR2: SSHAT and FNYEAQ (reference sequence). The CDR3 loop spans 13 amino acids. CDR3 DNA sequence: TGTGCCAGCAGCACGGGCCATAATGAAAAACTGTTTTTT. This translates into CASSTGHNEKLFF.